Presented here are 28 T cell receptor beta chains from one specimen sequenced in a study of human CD8 memory T cell subsets. Researchers made TCR beta libraries via UMI-labeled 5' RACE. From the 5' RACE reads, TCRdb lists one entry per CDR3 protein and no DNA. The sample includes under 6,000 distinct CDR3 sequences. With exhausted-like traits, TPEX cells were early memory CD8+ T cells that were CCR7+ PD-1+ TIGIT+. Input material: CD8+ T cells from PBMCs. All receptors derive from a human donor in good health.

The chain recombines TRBV4-1 with TRBJ1-1. Germline V CDR1 and CDR2: MGHRA, YSYEKL. The CDR3 has 14 amino acids. This CDR3 reads CASSQAAMNTEAFF.

Considering frequency, this clonotype is medium-sized. This chain joins TRBV27 and TRBJ1-1. The CDR3 length is 14 residues. CDR1 is MNHEY and CDR2 is SMNVEV in the germline V gene (reference sequence). CDR3 sequence: CASSLSGHSPGAFF.

This clonotype is identified as medium-sized from frequency. V is TRBV7-9 and J is TRBJ1-1. CDR3 length equals 12 residues. CDR1 and CDR2 (germline): SEHNR, FQNEAQ (reference sequence). The CDR3 region is CASSSGPNEAFF.

The chain is built from TRBV12-3 or TRBV12-4 and TRBJ2-5; the D call of TRBD1 rests on TCRdb alone, since no DNA is present to check it. This CDR3 region has 13 residues. The CDR3 loop reads CASTTTGKETQYF.

The chain joins TRBV7-9 to TRBJ2-7; the D call of TRBD1 rests on TCRdb alone, since no DNA is present to check it. The CDR3 contains 14 residues. Germline values: CDR1 SEHNR, CDR2 FQNEAQ (reference sequence). Here the CDR3 reads CASSPPGRGYEQYF.

The chain links TRBV4-1 to TRBJ2-7; TCRdb indicates TRBD2, and absent DNA this call remains unverified. This CDR3 is 16 amino acids long. CDR1 is MGHRA and CDR2 is YSYEKL in the germline V gene. The CDR3 sequence: CASSQDQSGVLGEQYF.

V is TRBV14 and J is TRBJ2-7. Germline V gene lookup returns CDR1 SGHDN and CDR2 FVKESK. The CDR3 runs 12 residues. The CDR3 sequence: CASSPANYEQYF.

The CDR3 sequence is CASSLKSYSNQPQHF. The V gene is TRBV12-3 or TRBV12-4, the J gene TRBJ1-5. This CDR3 has 15 residues.

The chain is built from TRBV5-1 and TRBJ1-4. The V gene's germline CDR1 is SGHRS and CDR2 YFSETQ. The CDR3 runs 15 residues. CDR3: CASSLLGPTNEKLFF.

This clonotype is deemed medium-sized by its frequency. The J gene is TRBJ1-1, the V gene TRBV2; checking the TCRdb D call of TRBD1 is not possible without DNA. CDR1 and CDR2 (germline): SNHLY, FYNNEI. The CDR3 is 11 residues long. The CDR3 spells CAIRGDRDAFF.

According to its frequency, this clonotype is medium-sized. The J gene is TRBJ2-2, the V gene TRBV5-1; the D call of TRBD2 rests on TCRdb alone, since no DNA is present to check it. The CDR3 covers 17 residues. Germline CDR1 and CDR2: SGHRS and YFSETQ. CDR3 residues: CASSLLRREKDTGELFF. The full variable domain, completed using reference TRBV5-1 and TRBJ2-2, is KAGVTQTPRYLIKTRGQQVTLSCSPISGHRSVSWYQQTPGQGLQFLFEYFSETQRNKGNFPGRFSGRQFSNSRSEMNVSTLELGDSALYLCASSLLRREKDTGELFFGEGSRLTVL.

This clonotype is deemed medium-sized (0.01 to 0.1%) by its frequency. The J gene is TRBJ1-1, the V gene TRBV27; the D call from TCRdb, TRBD1, cannot be confirmed without DNA. Germline V gene sequence: CDR1 MNHEY, CDR2 SMNVEV (reference sequence). The CDR3 length is 15 residues. This CDR3 reads CASSLSGRGHTEAFF.

The chain links TRBV5-1 to TRBJ2-1; TCRdb names TRBD1, which stays unverified in the absence of DNA. CDR1 and CDR2 from the germline V gene are SGHRS and YFSETQ. The CDR3 loop spans 13 amino acids. CDR3 loop: CASSSTVGQGQFF.

This chain joins TRBV3-1 and TRBJ2-7; the D call from TCRdb, TRBD2, cannot be confirmed without DNA. The CDR3 runs to 12 residues. Germline V gene sequence: CDR1 LGHDT, CDR2 YNNKEL (reference sequence). This chain's CDR3 is CASSLSAREQYF.

The J gene is TRBJ2-3, the V gene TRBV7-9. The CDR3 totals 12 residues. From germline, CDR1 is SEHNR and CDR2 FQNEAQ (reference sequence). This chain's CDR3 is CASSLADDTQYF. Full variable domain (remainder filled in from reference TRBV7-9 and TRBJ2-3): DTGVSQNPRHKITKRGQNVTFRCDPISEHNRLYWYRQTLGQGPEFLTYFQNEAQLEKSRLLSDRFSAERPKGSFSTLEIQRTEQGDSAMYLCASSLADDTQYFGPGTRLTVL.

The genes are TRBV5-4 and TRBJ2-1; TCRdb picks TRBD1, but there is no DNA to check that call. The germline V gene has CDR1 SGHNT and CDR2 YYREEE (reference sequence). CDR3 length: 14 residues. The chain's CDR3 is CASSASGQGLEQFF.

The chain links TRBV9 to TRBJ2-5; lacking DNA, the TRBD1 call made by TCRdb goes unchecked. From germline, CDR1 is SGDLS and CDR2 YYNGEE. This CDR3 contains 14 residues. The CDR3 protein is CASSETGKQETQYF.

CDR3 region: CASSQFGRKGSEAFF. The rearrangement joins TRBV13 to TRBJ1-1. Germline assignment: CDR1 PRHDT and CDR2 FYEKMQ (reference sequence). The length of the CDR3 is 15 residues.

Considering frequency, this clonotype is medium-sized. The chain employs TRBV9 and TRBJ2-1; TCRdb indicates TRBD1, and absent DNA this call remains unverified. The CDR3 is made up of 16 amino acids. Germline CDR1 reads SGDLS; CDR2 reads YYNGEE. The CDR3 is CASSALNRADYNEQFF.

The V and J genes are TRBV11-2 and TRBJ2-3; TCRdb picks TRBD2, but there is no DNA to check that call. The germline V gene has CDR1 SGHAT and CDR2 FQNNGV. The CDR3 spans 14 residues. The CDR3 is CASSLAGGSDTQYF.

The chain uses TRBV5-6 and TRBJ2-3; absent DNA, TCRdb's TRBD2 call cannot be checked. This CDR3 is 13 amino acids long. Per the germline V gene, CDR1 is SGHDT and CDR2 is YYEEEE. CDR3 sequence: CASSSERADTQYF.

This chain uses TRBV5-4 with TRBJ2-7; the D gene TCRdb calls, TRBD1, cannot be checked with no DNA. Germline V lookup: CDR1 SGHNT, CDR2 YYREEE (reference sequence). This CDR3 has 13 residues. This CDR3 reads CASSFAGGREQYF.

CDR3 sequence: CASSPTGTGAWEQYF. J is TRBJ2-7 and V is TRBV27; TCRdb proposes TRBD1, but this gene call is untestable without DNA. CDR1 and CDR2 from the germline V gene are MNHEY and SMNVEV (reference sequence). The CDR3 has 15 amino acids.

CDR3 sequence: CASSGGGENIQYF. The rearrangement joins TRBV27 to TRBJ2-4; TCRdb proposes TRBD2, but this gene call is untestable without DNA. The germline gives CDR1 MNHEY, CDR2 SMNVEV (reference sequence). CDR3 length: 13 residues.

The chain has TRBV7-9 and TRBJ1-2; the D gene TCRdb calls, TRBD1, cannot be checked with no DNA. Per germline, CDR1 SEHNR and CDR2 FQNEAQ (reference sequence). This CDR3 is built from 13 residues. The CDR3 sequence: CASSPPGVGGYTF. Filled out from reference TRBV7-9 and TRBJ1-2, the complete variable domain reads DTGVSQNPRHKITKRGQNVTFRCDPISEHNRLYWYRQTLGQGPEFLTYFQNEAQLEKSRLLSDRFSAERPKGSFSTLEIQRTEQGDSAMYLCASSPPGVGGYTFGSGTRLTVV.

This chain's CDR3 is CASSFLPSGASTDTQYF. The chain employs TRBV9 and TRBJ2-3; TCRdb's D call of TRBD2 is untestable without DNA. This CDR3 is built from 17 residues. CDR1 SGDLS and CDR2 YYNGEE come from the germline V gene.

V and J are TRBV29-1 and TRBJ1-1. The length of the CDR3 is 13 residues. CDR1 is SQVTM, CDR2 ANQGSEA, per germline. The CDR3 loop reads CSVEVADGTEAFF.

The rearrangement uses TRBV4-2 and TRBJ2-2. The CDR3 consists of 16 residues. The V gene's germline CDR1 is LGHNA and CDR2 YNFKEQ. The CDR3 loop is CASSLEMDRRTGELFF.